The present T cell receptor (beta chain) was sequenced within a study of molecular identifiers for immune sequencing clone quantification. A CD8+CD4-CCR7+CD45RA+ gate was used to sort naive CD8 T cells. Previously described methods and listed TCR primers produced bulk TCR libraries. TCRdb reprocessed the PCR reads with MiXCR, giving one entry per CDR3 protein. Seen here are 350,000 or so distinct CDR3 sequences, over 20% observed once, and the top ten hold 0.7% to 0.9%. Findings of the study overall: Spiked-in Jurkat TCR RNA corresponding to one cell was reported as detectable against around 1 million naive cells.

The CDR3 totals 15 residues. J was trimmed by 2 bases and V by 1 base; bases with no gene match: 3. Germline CDR1 reads SGHRS; CDR2 reads YFSETQ. This clonotype was observed at least ten times. Its antigen remains unknown. The sequence was obtained from a human donor in good health. Some libraries in this study had Jurkat cell RNA spiked in. The V call is TRBV5-1, the J call TRBJ1-1, with 9 bases matching TRBD1. Source material: naive CD8+ T cells from blood, with Jurkat cell RNA spiked in. Subset in this sample: FACS-sorted CD8+CD4-CCR7+CD45RA+ naive T cells. DNA for the CDR3: TGCGCCAGCAGCTTGACAGGGGGCCAAAACACTGAAGCTTTCTTT. This codes for CASSLTGGQNTEAFF.